This T cell receptor beta chain comes out of a study of response to subunit inactivated influenza vaccine. TCRdb reanalysed the RT-PCR reads using MiXCR and keeps one entry per CDR3 protein. The table shows 530,000 or so distinct CDR3 sequences, with 10% to 15% occurring only once. This CDR3 comprises 15 residues. The trim removed 7 bases at V and 3 bases at J, leaving 5 bases unmatched. Germline values: CDR1 MNHEY, CDR2 SVGEGT. The V and J genes are TRBV6-2 or TRBV6-3 and TRBJ1-5, with TRBD1 matching over 11 bases. The TCR sequence derives from a man in his fifties or sixties who received an inactivated influenza vaccine. The source material was PBMCs from blood, sampled on the day of vaccination. The CDR3 loop reads CASTRTGGNNQPQHF. CDR3 bases: TGTGCCAGCACCAGGACAGGGGGCAACAATCAGCCCCAGCATTTT.